This is a list of T cell receptor beta chains from one sample in a study of T-cell reconstitution after alpha-beta-depleted transplantation in children. TCRdb itself ran the PCR reads through MiXCR, one entry per CDR3 protein. The sample contains under 300,000 distinct CDR3 sequences, around a tenth of which appear only once. This specimen consisted of peripheral blood, obtained 180 days after TCRalphabeta/CD19-depleted stem cell transplant. These TCRs come from a male patient aged 2-15 years who had a stem cell transplant for chronic granulomatous disease, so the T cells may come from the graft donor. The CDR3 runs from the conserved cysteine through the conserved F or W. The order of the fields is clone size, D gene, J gene, V gene, CDR3 protein, CDR3 DNA. D genes are given only for firm matches. Some rows have no size entry. The others give once, few or many, or a class for an expanded clone.

many,.,TRBJ1-1,TRBV4-3,CASTLQGGTEAFF,TGCGCCAGCACTCTCCAGGGCGGGACTGAAGCTTTCTTT
many,.,TRBJ2-1,TRBV12-3/TRBV12-4,CASSHSLRYERRENNEQFF,TGTGCCAGCAGCCATAGCTTAAGGTATGAGCGGCGGGAAAACAATGAGCAGTTCTTC
.,.,TRBJ2-3,TRBV21-1,CASSIPGDTQYF,TGTGCCAGCAGCATACCGGGGGATACGCAGTATTTT
few,TRBD2,TRBJ2-1,TRBV5-1,CASSPGLVGNEQFF,TGCGCCAGCAGCCCGGGACTAGTAGGCAATGAGCAGTTCTTC
.,TRBD2,TRBJ2-7,TRBV30,CAWSGFRTSGGSYEQYF,TGTGCCTGGAGTGGTTTCCGCACTAGCGGGGGCTCCTACGAGCAGTACTTC
many,.,TRBJ1-3,TRBV4-3,CASSQDRTPGNTIYF,TGCGCCAGCAGCCAAGATAGGACGCCGGGAAACACCATATATTTT
many,TRBD2,TRBJ2-7,TRBV29-1,CSVANEGLAGTYEQYF,TGCAGCGTGGCCAACGAAGGACTAGCGGGAACCTACGAGCAGTACTTC
few,.,TRBJ1-2,TRBV2,CASSDRGRYGYTF,TGTGCCAGCAGTGACCGCGGCCGCTATGGCTACACCTTC
many,.,TRBJ1-2,TRBV29-1,CSVDRSQDGTYGYTF,TGCAGCGTTGACCGAAGCCAGGACGGAACCTATGGCTACACCTTC
many,.,TRBJ2-2,TRBV5-4,CASSKGRTGELFF,TGTGCCAGCAGCAAAGGACGGACCGGGGAGCTGTTTTTT
many,.,TRBJ1-5,TRBV7-2,CASSPHSNQPQHF,TGTGCCAGCAGCCCCCATAGCAATCAGCCCCAGCATTTT
many,.,TRBJ2-7,TRBV29-1,CSVGNHAAGAEQYF,TGCAGCGTAGGCAATCATGCGGCGGGGGCCGAGCAGTACTTC
many,.,TRBJ2-3,TRBV6-5,CASSYSLRGPAGGDTQYF,TGTGCCAGCAGTTACTCCCTCCGGGGACCGGCTGGGGGAGATACGCAGTATTTT
many,.,TRBJ2-6,TRBV6-2/TRBV6-3,CASSQGHSGANVLTF,TGTGCCAGCAGCCAGGGACACTCTGGGGCCAACGTCCTGACTTTC
many,.,TRBJ2-3,TRBV29-1,CSVEGLHTDTQYF,TGCAGCGTTGAGGGACTCCACACAGATACGCAGTATTTT
many,.,TRBJ2-7,TRBV12-3/TRBV12-4,CASSLFHNHNYEQYF,TGTGCCAGCAGTTTATTTCATAACCACAACTACGAGCAGTACTTC
many,.,TRBJ1-1,TRBV5-5,CASSSRVGTEAFF,TGTGCCAGCAGCTCCAGGGTGGGGACTGAAGCTTTCTTT
.,.,TRBJ2-3,TRBV7-8,CASSLGPREWYF,TGTGCCAGCAGCTTAGGCCCAAGGGAGTGGTATTTT
.,TRBD2,TRBJ2-4,TRBV27,CASSFRGGRNIQYF,TGTGCCAGCAGTTTCCGGGGGGGCCGAAACATTCAGTACTTC
many,.,TRBJ2-1,TRBV7-2,CASSLAYEQFF,TGTGCCAGCAGCTTAGCTTATGAGCAGTTCTTC